One T cell receptor beta chain is described in this entry. The clone's antigen remains unknown. Per-nucleotide qualities are absent, and no much larger clonotype sits a single base away. This sample is drawn from a study of CD8 T cells in Susac syndrome (dated by TCRdb to between 2018 and 2021). With respect to the entire study: Repertoire sequencing was used to test whether CD8+ T cell activation and differentiation in Susac syndrome was antigen driven. Clonality of the CD8+ T cell repertoire was compared between around eleven healthy donors, approximately 14 Susac syndrome patients and approximately 16 multiple sclerosis patients. Overall results and qualifications from the work: The number of individuals in the TCR sequencing and HLA analysis was recognized as being relatively small.

RNA was extracted with the RNeasy kit and 0.5 to 1 ug was reverse transcribed using random hexamers. The immunoSEQ multiplex PCR assay, which covers 54 Vbeta and 13 Jbeta segments, was used to amplify TCR beta CDR3 regions. To correct PCR amplification bias, a synthetic template baseline was used for both primer optimization and computational correction. The published analysis was carried out like this. Reads were assigned to V, D and J genes according to IMGT and analyzed in immunoSEQ Analyzer, with only productive sequences retained. To calculate clonality, Shannon entropy was normalized by log2 of the number of productive unique sequences and then subtracted from one. For each patient and control, public and private clones were evaluated among the 100 most prevalent clones. Clones were defined as Susac-specific when absent from the healthy and MS cohorts, from approximately 1,100 published viral clones and from other ImmuneACCESS disease sequences. The raw public reads went through TCRdb reprocessing: fastp at Q25, MiXCR clone calling, in-frame beta chains kept. Entries that share a CDR3 protein sequence are merged under the most common genes and DNA. These V and J calls derive from TCRdb rather than the authors' analysis. The sample table records about 290,000 distinct CDR3 sequences; around 85% of these occur just once. Of the sample, around 0.2% is held by the ten largest clones.

Peripheral blood CD8+ and CD4+ T cells from healthy donors, Susac syndrome patients and multiple sclerosis patients were profiled by high-throughput TCR beta sequencing. Treatment-naive patients with stable or active relapsing-remitting disease fulfilling revised McDonald criteria were used as multiple sclerosis controls. Bulk CD8+ and CD4+ T cells were purified magnetically by negative isolation, whereas CD8+ TEMRA cells were enriched by FACS. Blood was drawn into EDTA tubes, processed within 24 hours, and PBMCs were isolated by density gradient centrifugation. PBMCs intended for TCR sequencing were frozen in liquid nitrogen and were later thawed in a 37 degrees C water bath. Purity of sorted or isolated CD4+, CD8+ and CD8+ TEMRA cells was at least 90%. The CDR3 covers 16 residues, taking in both the cysteine and the phenylalanine. Just CDR3 DNA is preserved here, 48 bases in frame from base 1. The germline V gene provides CDR1 SGHAT and CDR2 FQNNGV. The junction carries 15 bases between V and J, which are trimmed by 3 bases and 2 bases respectively.

The chain joins TRBV11-2 to TRBJ2-3; TRBD1 might be the D gene, on 6 matching bases. The source material was CD8+ T cells from PBMCs. The receptor's source is a human donor with multiple sclerosis. The CDR3 protein sequence reads: CASSFSVGTNTDTQYF. The DNA sequence follows: TGTGCCAGCAGCTTTTCCGTAGGGACAAACACAGATACGCAGTATTTT. Reference TRBV11-2 and TRBJ2-3 genes cover what lies past the CDR3, so the full variable domain is EAGVAQSPRYKIIEKRQSVAFWCNPISGHATLYWYQQILGQGPKLLIQFQNNGVVDDSQLPKDRFSAERLKGVDSTLKIQPAKLEDSAVYLCASSFSVGTNTDTQYFGPGTRLTVL.